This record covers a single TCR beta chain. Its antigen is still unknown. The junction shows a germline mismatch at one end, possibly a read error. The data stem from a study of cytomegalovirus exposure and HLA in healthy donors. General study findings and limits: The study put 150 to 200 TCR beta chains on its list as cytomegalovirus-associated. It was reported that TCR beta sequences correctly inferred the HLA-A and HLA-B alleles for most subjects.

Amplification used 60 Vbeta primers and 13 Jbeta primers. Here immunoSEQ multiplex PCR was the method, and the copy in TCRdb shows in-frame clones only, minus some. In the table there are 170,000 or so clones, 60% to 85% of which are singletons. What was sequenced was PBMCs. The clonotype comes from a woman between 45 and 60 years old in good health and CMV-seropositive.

The CDR3: CASSFPAGTGLRNSPLHF. The CDR3 nucleotides read TGTGCTAGCAGCTTTCCCGCCGGGACAGGGCTCCGTAATTCACCCCTCCACTTT. The rearrangement uses TRBV7-7 and TRBJ1-6; 9 nucleotides match TRBD1. The CDR3 extends over 18 amino acids. Germline CDR1 reads SSHAT; CDR2 reads FNYEAQ (reference sequence).